The 6 T cell receptor beta chains presented below share a single source sample, sequenced in a study of T cells and Merkel cell carcinoma outcomes. Clones were read by immunoSEQ multiplex PCR, and TCRdb kept only the in-frame ones, dropping some. The sample holds roughly 11,000 clones, roughly 95% seen once. Sequenced: tumor tissue from Merkel cell carcinoma. Every receptor here comes from a human donor with Merkel cell carcinoma.

The chain employs TRBV11-1 and TRBJ2-2, with no clear D. V dropped 1 base and J dropped 9 bases, with 18 bases sitting between them. The CDR3 has 16 residues. Per germline, CDR1 SGHAT and CDR2 FQDESV (reference sequence). CDR3 region: CASSLVGGIRTRELFF. Here the CDR3 DNA reads TGTGCCAGCAGCTTAGTCGGCGGTATTCGAACTCGGGAGCTGTTTTTT.

CDR3 sequence: CASSLLPGNTGELFF. Here the CDR3 DNA reads TGTGCCAGCAGCTTACTCCCAGGGAACACCGGGGAGCTGTTTTTT. The chain carries TRBV7-3 and TRBJ2-2, with D uncertain. This CDR3 is built from 15 residues. V gave up 2 bases and J gave up 1 base, with 8 bases separating them. Germline V gene sequence: CDR1 SGHTA, CDR2 FQGTGA.

This chain connects TRBV18 to TRBJ1-1, with D perhaps matching TRBD1 (6 bases). Germline-derived CDR1 and CDR2 are KGHSH and LQKENI. The CDR3 loop spans 15 amino acids. V was pared by 2 bases and J by 2 bases, with 12 bases between. The CDR3: CASSPYNRENTEAFF. The CDR3 region has the DNA TGTGCCAGCTCACCATATAACAGGGAAAACACTGAAGCTTTCTTT.

This rearrangement joins TRBV6-1 to TRBJ2-3; 7 bases align to TRBD2. CDR3 size: 13 residues. The V gene end was trimmed by 7 bases and the J gene end by 10 bases; junction bases not matched to a gene: 11. Germline assignment: CDR1 MNHNS and CDR2 SASEGT. The CDR3 DNA sequence: TGTGCCAGCACGATACTAGCGCCGACAGCGCAGTATTTT. Protein: CASTILAPTAQYF.

About this clone itself: The junction departs from germline at one end; a sequencing error may be responsible. Other DNA sequences in this sample translate to the same CDR3. This sequence joins TRBV5-1 and TRBJ2-4, with 7 bases matching TRBD2. CDR1 and CDR2 (germline): SGHRS, YFSETQ. The CDR3 is 14 residues long. CDR3 loop: CASSLERGPDIQYF. CDR3 DNA sequence: TGCGCCAGCAGCTTGGAGCGGGGCCCTGACATTCAGTATTTC.

This chain joins TRBV7-9 and TRBJ2-7, with 8 bases that match TRBD1. With V trimmed by 5 bases and J by 3 bases, 9 bases remained unmatched. This CDR3 spans 15 amino acids. Germline loops: CDR1 SEHNR, CDR2 FQNEAQ (reference sequence). CDR3 DNA sequence: TGTGCCAGCAGCGCTGTTAGGACAGGGTTCTACGAGCAGTACTTC. This translates into CASSAVRTGFYEQYF.